This record concerns one T cell receptor beta chain sequence. Its target is not known. Healthy bone marrow donors supplied every sample. This specimen comes from a study of cytomegalovirus exposure and HLA in healthy donors. 60 Vbeta and 13 Jbeta primers were used in PCR. Clones were read by immunoSEQ multiplex PCR, and TCRdb kept only the in-frame ones, dropping some. Of roughly 150,000 clones listed, approximately 71% are singletons. J lost 2 bases, V lost 6 bases, and 9 bases had no gene match. This CDR3 spans 15 amino acids. Germline CDR1 reads SGHDT; CDR2 reads YYEEEE. Study findings and constraints: In a later analysis, productive TCRs from donors in an Asian-associated ancestry cluster reportedly carried fewer N-insertions than the cohort mean. It was approximately 150 TCR beta chains that were listed as cytomegalovirus-associated. Presence/absence comparisons presumed near-even sequencing depth among donors.

The receptor was derived from a woman between 18 and 29 years old in good health and CMV-seropositive. Sample: PBMCs. This chain uses TRBV5-6 with TRBJ2-7; 9 nucleotides line up with TRBD1. The CDR3 nucleotides are TGTGCCAGCACCTCCCCCAACAGGGGGCCCTACGAGCAGTACTTC. This gives the protein CASTSPNRGPYEQYF.